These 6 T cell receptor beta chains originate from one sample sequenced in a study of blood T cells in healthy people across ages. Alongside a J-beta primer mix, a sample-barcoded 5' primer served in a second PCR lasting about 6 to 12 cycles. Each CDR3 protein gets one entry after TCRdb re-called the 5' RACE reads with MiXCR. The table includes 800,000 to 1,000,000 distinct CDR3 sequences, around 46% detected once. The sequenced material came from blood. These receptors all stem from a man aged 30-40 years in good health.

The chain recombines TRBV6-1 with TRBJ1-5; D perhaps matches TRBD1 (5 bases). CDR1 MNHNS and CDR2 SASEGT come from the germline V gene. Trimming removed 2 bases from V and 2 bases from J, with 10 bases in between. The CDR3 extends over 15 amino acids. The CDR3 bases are TGTGCCAGCAGTGAATGGGTGGGGGGCAATCAGCCCCAGCATTTT. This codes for CASSEWVGGNQPQHF.

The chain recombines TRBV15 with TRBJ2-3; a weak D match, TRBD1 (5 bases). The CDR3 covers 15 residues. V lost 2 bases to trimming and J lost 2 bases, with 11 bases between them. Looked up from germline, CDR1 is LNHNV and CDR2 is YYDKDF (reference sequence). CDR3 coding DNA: TGTGCCACCAGCAGACAGGGCGTTGTCACAGATACGCAGTATTTT. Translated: CATSRQGVVTDTQYF. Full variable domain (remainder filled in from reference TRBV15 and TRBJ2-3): DAMVIQNPRYQVTQFGKPVTLSCSQTLNHNVMYWYQQKSSQAPKLLFHYYDKDFNNEADTPDNFQSRRPNTSFCFLDIRSPGLGDTAMYLCATSRQGVVTDTQYFGPGTRLTVL.

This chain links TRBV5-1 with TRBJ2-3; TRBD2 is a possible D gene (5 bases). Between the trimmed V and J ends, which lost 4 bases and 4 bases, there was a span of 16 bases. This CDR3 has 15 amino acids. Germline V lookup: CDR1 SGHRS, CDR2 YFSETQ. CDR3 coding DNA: TGCGCCAGCAGCCCCGCGGGTCGGTTGGCAGATACGCAGTATTTT. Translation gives CASSPAGRLADTQYF.

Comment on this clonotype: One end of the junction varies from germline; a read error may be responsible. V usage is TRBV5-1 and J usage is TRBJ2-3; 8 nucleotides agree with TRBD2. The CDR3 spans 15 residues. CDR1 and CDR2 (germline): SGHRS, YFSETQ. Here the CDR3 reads CARSGGRLSTDTQYF. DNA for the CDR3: TGCGCCCGCAGCGGGGGCAGGCTTAGCACAGATACGCAGTATTTT.

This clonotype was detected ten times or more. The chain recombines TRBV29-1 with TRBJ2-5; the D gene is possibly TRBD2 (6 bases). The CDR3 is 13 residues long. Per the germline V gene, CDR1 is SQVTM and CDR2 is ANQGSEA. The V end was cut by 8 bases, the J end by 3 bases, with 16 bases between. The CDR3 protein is CSIPAGGKETQYF. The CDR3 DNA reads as TGCAGCATCCCCGCAGGAGGGAAAGAGACCCAGTACTTC.

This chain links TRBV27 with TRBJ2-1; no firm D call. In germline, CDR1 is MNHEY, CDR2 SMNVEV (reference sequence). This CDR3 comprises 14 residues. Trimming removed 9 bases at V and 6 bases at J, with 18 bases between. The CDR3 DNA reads TGTGCCAGTACCTTCCGCCTTGGGGTCAATGAGCAGTTCTTC. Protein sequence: CASTFRLGVNEQFF.